The entry below gives a single T cell receptor (beta chain) sequence along with its context. Its antigen is not known. The ends were cut back, 0 bases at V and 7 bases at J, with 10 bases in the middle. From germline, CDR1 is SGHAT and CDR2 FQNNGV. CDR3 length equals 14 residues. One entry per CDR3 protein results from TCRdb running MiXCR on the 5' RACE reads. The sample holds about 500,000 distinct CDR3 sequences, approximately 20% seen once. The entry originates in a study of T-cell memory formation after mild COVID-19. Study-wide background: Each donor largely had its own TCR clusters.

Study-wide results and limits: Of the contracting clones, CD4+ ones lay mainly in CM and EM, and CD8+ ones in EMRA. While clones contracting from day 15 to 85 were balanced between CD4 and CD8, later expanders leaned CD4+. For second-wave clones that peaked at day 37, SARS-CoV-2 specificity went unverified.

This TCR came from an adult woman who had mild COVID-19 (a few samples of this study predate the infection). Cell type and time point are not known. Sequences were obtained from PBMCs or a T cell subset sorted from them (not recorded which). The chain joins TRBV11-2 to TRBJ1-5, with unresolved D. CDR3 protein: CASSLEGGKQPQHF. CDR3 nucleotide sequence: TGTGCCAGCAGCTTAGAGGGAGGGAAACAGCCCCAGCATTTT.